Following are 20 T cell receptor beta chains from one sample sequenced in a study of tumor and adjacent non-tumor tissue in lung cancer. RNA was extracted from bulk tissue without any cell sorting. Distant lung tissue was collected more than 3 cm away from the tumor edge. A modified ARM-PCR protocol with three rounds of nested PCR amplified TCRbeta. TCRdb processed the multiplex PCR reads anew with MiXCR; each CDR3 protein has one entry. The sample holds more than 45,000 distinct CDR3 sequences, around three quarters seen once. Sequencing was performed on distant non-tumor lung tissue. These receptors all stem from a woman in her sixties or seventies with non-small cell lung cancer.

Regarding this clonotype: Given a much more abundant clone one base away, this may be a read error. The CDR3 loop is CASVPVTGAEETQYF. As DNA, the CDR3 is TGTGCCAGCGTTCCGGTCACTGGAGCGGAAGAGACCCAGTACTTC. The chain employs TRBV21-1 and TRBJ2-5; TRBD2 was called by the table and not checked on the DNA. TRBV21-1 is shown as a pseudogene. The CDR3 covers 15 residues.

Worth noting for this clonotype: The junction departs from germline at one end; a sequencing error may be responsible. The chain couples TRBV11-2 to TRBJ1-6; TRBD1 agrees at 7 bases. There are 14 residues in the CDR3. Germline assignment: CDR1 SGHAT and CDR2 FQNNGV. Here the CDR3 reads CDSSSRGEISPLHF. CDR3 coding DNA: TGTGACAGCAGCTCCAGGGGGGAAATTTCACCCCTCCACTTT.

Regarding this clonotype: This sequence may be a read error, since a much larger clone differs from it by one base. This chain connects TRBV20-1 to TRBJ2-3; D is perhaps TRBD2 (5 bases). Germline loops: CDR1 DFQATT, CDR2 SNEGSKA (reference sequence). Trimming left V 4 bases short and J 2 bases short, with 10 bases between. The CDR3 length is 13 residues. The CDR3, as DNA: TGCAGTGCTAAGTGGGAGATCACAGATACGCAGTATTTT. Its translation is CSAKWEITDTQYF.

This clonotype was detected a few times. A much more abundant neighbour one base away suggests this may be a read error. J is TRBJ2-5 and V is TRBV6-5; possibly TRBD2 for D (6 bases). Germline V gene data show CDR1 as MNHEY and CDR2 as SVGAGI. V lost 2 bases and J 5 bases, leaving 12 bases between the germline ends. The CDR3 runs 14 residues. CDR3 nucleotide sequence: TGTGCCAGCAGTTACGGGGTTAGCGGCGAGACCCAGTACTTC. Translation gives CASSYGVSGETQYF.

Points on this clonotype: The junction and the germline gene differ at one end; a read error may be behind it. The CDR3 spells CASSQEVRRYNSPLHF. The CDR3 DNA reads TGCGCCAGTAGCCAAGAGGTTCGTAGGTATAATTCACCCCTCCACTTT. The chain links TRBV4-1 to TRBJ1-6; D unclear. The germline V gene has CDR1 MGHRA and CDR2 YSYEKL. This CDR3 is built from 16 residues.

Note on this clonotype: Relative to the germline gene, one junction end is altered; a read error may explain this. CDR3 nucleotides: TGTGCCAGTAGGCCCCAGGGACAGCTTAATTCACCCCTCCAGTTT. Protein: CASRPQGQLNSPLQF. The rearrangement joins TRBV4-2 to TRBJ1-6; 7 positions agree with TRBD1. Germline CDR1 LGHNA, CDR2 YNFKEQ. The CDR3 is 15 amino acids.

The CDR3 spells CACSRQGGYEQYF. The CDR3 coding sequence is TGCGCCTGTAGCCGGCAGGGAGGCTACGAGCAGTACTTC. V usage is TRBV4-1 and J usage is TRBJ2-7, with D perhaps matching TRBD2 (6 bases). Trimming removed 11 bases from V and 3 bases from J, with 17 bases in between. Per the germline V gene, CDR1 is MGHRA and CDR2 is YSYEKL. The CDR3 consists of 13 residues.

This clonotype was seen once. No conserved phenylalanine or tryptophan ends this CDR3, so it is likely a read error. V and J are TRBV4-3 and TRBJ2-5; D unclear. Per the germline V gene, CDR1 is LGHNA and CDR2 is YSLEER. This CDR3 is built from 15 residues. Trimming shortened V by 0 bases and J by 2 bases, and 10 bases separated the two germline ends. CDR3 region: CASSQDIRHQETQYY. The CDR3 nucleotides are TGCGCCAGCAGCCAAGATATACGGCATCAAGAGACCCAGTACTAC.

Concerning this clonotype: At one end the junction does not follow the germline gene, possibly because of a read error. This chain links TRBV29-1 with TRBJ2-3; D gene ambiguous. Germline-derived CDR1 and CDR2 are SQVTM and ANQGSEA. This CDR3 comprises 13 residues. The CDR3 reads CSVGGFDADTQYF. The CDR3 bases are TGCAGCGTTGGGGGATTCGACGCAGATACACAGTATTTT.

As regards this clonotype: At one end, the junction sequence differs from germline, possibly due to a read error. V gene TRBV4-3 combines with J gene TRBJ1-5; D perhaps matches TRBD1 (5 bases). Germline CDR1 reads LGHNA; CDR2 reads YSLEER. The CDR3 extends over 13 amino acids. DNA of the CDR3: TGCGCCAGCCGCCAACGACAGTATCAGCCCCAGCATTTT. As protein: CASRQRQYQPQHF.

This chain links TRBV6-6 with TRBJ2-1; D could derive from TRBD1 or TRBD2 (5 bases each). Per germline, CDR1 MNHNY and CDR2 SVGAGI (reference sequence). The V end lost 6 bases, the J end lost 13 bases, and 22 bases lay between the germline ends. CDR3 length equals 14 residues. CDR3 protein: CASSLVIGAGEQFF. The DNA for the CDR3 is TGTGCCAGCAGCCTGGTCATCGGGGCGGGTGAACAGTTCTTC.

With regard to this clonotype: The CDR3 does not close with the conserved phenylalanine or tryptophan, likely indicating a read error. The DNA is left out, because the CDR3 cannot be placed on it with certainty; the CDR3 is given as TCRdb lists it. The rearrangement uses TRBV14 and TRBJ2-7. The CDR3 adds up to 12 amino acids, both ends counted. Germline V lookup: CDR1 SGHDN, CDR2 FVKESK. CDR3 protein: CASSPDRREKYP.

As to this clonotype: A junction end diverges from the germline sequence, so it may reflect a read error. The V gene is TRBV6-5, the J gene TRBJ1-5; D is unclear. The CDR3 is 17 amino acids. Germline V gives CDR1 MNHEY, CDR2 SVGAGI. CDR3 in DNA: TGTGCCAACAGTAGCCCAAGAGGGCCTAGGGACAATCAGCCCCAGCATTTT. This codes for CANSSPRGPRDNQPQHF.

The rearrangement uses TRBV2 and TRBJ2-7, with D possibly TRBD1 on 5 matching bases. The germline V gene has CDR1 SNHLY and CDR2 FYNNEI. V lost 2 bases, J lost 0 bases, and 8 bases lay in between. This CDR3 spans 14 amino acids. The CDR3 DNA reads TGTGCCAGCAGTGAACAGGGAAGCTCCTACGAGCAGTACTTC. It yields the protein CASSEQGSSYEQYF.

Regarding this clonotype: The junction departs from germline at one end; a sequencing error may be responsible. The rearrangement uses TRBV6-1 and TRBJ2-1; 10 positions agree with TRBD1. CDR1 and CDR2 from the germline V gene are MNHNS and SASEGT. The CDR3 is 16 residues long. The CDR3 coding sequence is TGTGTCAGCAGTGGAACCGGGACAGGGGTCTACAATGAGCAGTTCTTC. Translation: CVSSGTGTGVYNEQFF.

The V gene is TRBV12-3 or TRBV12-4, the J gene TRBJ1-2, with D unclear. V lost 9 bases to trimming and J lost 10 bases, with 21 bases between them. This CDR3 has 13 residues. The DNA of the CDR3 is TGTGCCAGTAGTATTCCGGGGATACCGGACTACACCTTC. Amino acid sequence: CASSIPGIPDYTF.

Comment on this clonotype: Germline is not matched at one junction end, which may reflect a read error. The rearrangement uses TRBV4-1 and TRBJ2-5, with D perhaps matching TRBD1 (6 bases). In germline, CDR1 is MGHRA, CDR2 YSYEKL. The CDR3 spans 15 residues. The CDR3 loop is CASNQTKYRDETQYF. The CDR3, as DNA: TGTGCCAGCAACCAGACGAAGTACAGGGACGAGACCCAGTACTTC.

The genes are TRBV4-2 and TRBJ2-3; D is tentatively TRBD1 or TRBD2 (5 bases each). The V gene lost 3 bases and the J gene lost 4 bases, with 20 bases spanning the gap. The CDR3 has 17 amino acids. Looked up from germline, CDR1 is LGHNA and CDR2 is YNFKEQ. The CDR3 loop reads CASSHSGTDSYSDTQYF. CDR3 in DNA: TGTGCCAGCAGCCATTCGGGGACCGATTCATACTCAGATACGCAGTATTTT.

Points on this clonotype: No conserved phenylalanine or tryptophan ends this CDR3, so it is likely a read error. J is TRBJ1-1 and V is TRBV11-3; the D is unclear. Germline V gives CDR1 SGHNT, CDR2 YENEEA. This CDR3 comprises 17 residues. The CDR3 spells CASSLEVLGRMNTDAFL. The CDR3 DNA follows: TGTGCCAGCAGCTTAGAAGTATTGGGCAGGATGAACACTGACGCTTTCCTT.

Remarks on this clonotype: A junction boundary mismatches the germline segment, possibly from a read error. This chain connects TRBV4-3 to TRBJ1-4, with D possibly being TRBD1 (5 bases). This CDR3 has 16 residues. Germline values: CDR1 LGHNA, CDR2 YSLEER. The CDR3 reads CANSFQGLLTNEKLFF. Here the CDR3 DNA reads TGCGCCAACAGCTTCCAGGGCCTCCTAACTAATGAAAAACTGTTTTTT.